This T cell receptor (beta chain) emerged from a study of Ad26.COV2.S vaccination and SARS-CoV-2 variants. Only in-frame clones appear in the TCRdb table, and some are missing; sequencing was by immunoSEQ multiplex PCR. The table includes 300,000 to 350,000 clones, around four fifths detected once. The CDR3 covers 15 residues. Germline lookup yields CDR1 WNHNN and CDR2 SYGVQD (reference sequence). Trimming shortened V by 2 bases and J by 6 bases, and 15 bases separated the two germline ends. Indicated treatment: around 19 received Ad26.COV2.S at low or high dose, single or two shots; several received placebo; per-sample allocation not given. Material that was analyzed had been drawn on day 63 after the first vaccine or placebo injection. An adult of 18-55 years in Boston served as donor.

The source was peripheral blood, collected in a trial of Ad26.COV2.S vaccine versus placebo. The rearrangement joins TRBV10-1 to TRBJ2-3; tentatively, D is TRBD2 (6 bases). The receptor was isolated from a person aged 18-60 years who received the Ad26.COV2.S COVID-19 vaccine or a placebo. CDR3 bases: TGCGCCAGCAGTGAGACGGTTCGGGGGTTGGATACGCAGTATTTT. This codes for CASSETVRGLDTQYF.